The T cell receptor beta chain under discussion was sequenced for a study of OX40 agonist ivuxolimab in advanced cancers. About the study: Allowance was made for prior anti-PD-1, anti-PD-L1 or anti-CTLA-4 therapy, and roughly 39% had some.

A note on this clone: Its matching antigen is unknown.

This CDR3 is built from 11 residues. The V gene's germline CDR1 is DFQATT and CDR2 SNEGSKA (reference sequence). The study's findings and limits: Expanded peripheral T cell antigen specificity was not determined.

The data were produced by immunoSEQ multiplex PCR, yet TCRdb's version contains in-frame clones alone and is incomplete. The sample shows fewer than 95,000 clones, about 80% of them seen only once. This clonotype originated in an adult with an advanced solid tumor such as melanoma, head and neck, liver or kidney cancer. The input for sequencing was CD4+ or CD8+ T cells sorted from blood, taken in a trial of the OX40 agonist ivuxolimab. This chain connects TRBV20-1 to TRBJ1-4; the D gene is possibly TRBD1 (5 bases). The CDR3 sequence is CMGTDNEKLFF. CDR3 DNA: TGCATGGGGACGGACAATGAAAAACTGTTTTTT.